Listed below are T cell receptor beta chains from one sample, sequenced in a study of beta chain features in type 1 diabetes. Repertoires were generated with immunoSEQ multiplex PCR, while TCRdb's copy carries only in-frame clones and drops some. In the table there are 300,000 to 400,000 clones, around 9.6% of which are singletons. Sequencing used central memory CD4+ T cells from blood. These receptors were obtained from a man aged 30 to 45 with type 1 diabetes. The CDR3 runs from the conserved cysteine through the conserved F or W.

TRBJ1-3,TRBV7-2,CASSLDRGLGNTIYF
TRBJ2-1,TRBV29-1,CSGGLAGRDEQFF
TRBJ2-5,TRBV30,CAWGLTGSEETQYF
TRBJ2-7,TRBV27,CASSFKAWGYEQYF
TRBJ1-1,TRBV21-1,CASSKVWTDGCTEAFF
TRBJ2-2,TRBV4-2,CASSLGRVGELFF
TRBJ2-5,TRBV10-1,CASSEWQAGGRETQYF
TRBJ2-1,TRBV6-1,CASSEPGHTYNEQFF
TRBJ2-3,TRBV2,CASSPGAGTQYF
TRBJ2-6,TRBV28,CASSLRGGANVLTF
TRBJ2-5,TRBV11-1,CASSTTGQETQYF
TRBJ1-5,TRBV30,CAWSVQRQGGRGNQPQHF
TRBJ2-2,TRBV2,CASSVNGNTGELFF
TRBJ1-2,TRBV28,CASSITGFINGDTF
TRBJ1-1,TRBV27,CASSLKVNTEAFF
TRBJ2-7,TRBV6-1,CASLPGVAFGEQYF
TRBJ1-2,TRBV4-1,CASSLKSSRDGYTF
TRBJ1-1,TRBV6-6,CASSSEGQGYTEAFF
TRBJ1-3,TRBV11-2,CATGVGNPGNTIYF
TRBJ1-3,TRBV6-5,CASSYGKGAGNTIYF
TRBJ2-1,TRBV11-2,CASSLDGSNSYNEQFF
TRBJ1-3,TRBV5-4,CASSFGNTIYF
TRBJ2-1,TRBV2,CAGTDREENEQFF
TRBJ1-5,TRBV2,CASSFGGRSNQPQHF